The rows below give T cell receptor beta chains drawn from one sample of a study of blood T cell repertoires in COVID-19. Method: immunoSEQ multiplex PCR; TCRdb's copy keeps in-frame clones and lacks some. The data show about 310,000 clones, 85% to 90% seen once. Sequencing was done on a sample of peripheral blood. The receptor source for this set is a man between 65 and 79 years old with acute or convalescent COVID-19. Each CDR3 is given with its conserved first and last residue. D genes are given only for firm matches. Not every row has a clone size; where given, it reads once, few, many or a size class.

size: .
V: TRBV5-4
D: TRBD2
J: TRBJ2-1
DNA: TGTGCCAGCAGCACCATGGGGCGGGGGGGCCGAAATGAGCAGTTCTTC
CDR3: CASSTMGRGGRNEQFF

size: .
V: TRBV28
D: TRBD2
J: TRBJ2-7
DNA: TGTGCCAGCAGACGCGGGACTATTCCCGAGCAGTACTTC
CDR3: CASRRGTIPEQYF

size: .
V: TRBV11-1
D: .
J: TRBJ1-1
DNA: TGTGCCAGCAGCTCACACAGGGTTGGAGAAGTGGCTTTCTTT
CDR3: CASSSHRVGEVAFF

size: .
V: TRBV6-2/TRBV6-3
D: TRBD2
J: TRBJ2-3
DNA: TGTGCCAGCAGTTACTGGGCGGGGGTCACAGATACGCAGTATTTT
CDR3: CASSYWAGVTDTQYF

size: .
V: TRBV7-2
D: TRBD2
J: TRBJ2-1
DNA: TGTGCCAGCAGCCCTCGACTAGCGGGTGATTTCTACAATGAGCAGTTCTTC
CDR3: CASSPRLAGDFYNEQFF

size: .
V: TRBV6-5
D: TRBD1
J: TRBJ1-5
DNA: TGTGCCAGCAGCGAGGGGGCGGGGTTTCAGCCCCAGCATTTT
CDR3: CASSEGAGFQPQHF

size: .
V: TRBV10-3
D: .
J: TRBJ1-2
DNA: TGTGCCATCAGTGAGTCGGCAGGGGTTTATGGCTACACCTTC
CDR3: CAISESAGVYGYTF

size: .
V: TRBV6-5
D: .
J: TRBJ2-7
DNA: TGTGCCAGCAGTTACACGGGTTTAACCTACGAGCAGTACTTC
CDR3: CASSYTGLTYEQYF

size: .
V: TRBV6-1
D: TRBD1
J: TRBJ1-5
DNA: TGTGCCAGCAGTGAATTTCACAGGGGTTTTAATAGCAATCAGCCCCAGCATTTT
CDR3: CASSEFHRGFNSNQPQHF

size: .
V: TRBV11-2
D: TRBD2
J: TRBJ2-5
DNA: TGTGCCAGCAGCGCTACTAGCGGGGCCCAAGAGACCCAGTACTTC
CDR3: CASSATSGAQETQYF

size: once
V: TRBV18
D: TRBD1
J: TRBJ1-2
DNA: TGTGCCAGCTCCACGGCTGGAAGGGACAGGGGCTACTATGGCTACACCTTC
CDR3: CASSTAGRDRGYYGYTF

size: few
V: TRBV29-1
D: .
J: TRBJ2-7
DNA: TGCAGCGTTGGACACGGCTACGAGCAGTACTTC
CDR3: CSVGHGYEQYF

size: once
V: TRBV28
D: .
J: TRBJ1-5
DNA: TGTGCCAGCAGGGCGGCCGGCCAGCCCCAGCATTTT
CDR3: CASRAAGQPQHF

size: .
V: TRBV2
D: .
J: TRBJ2-2
DNA: TGTGCCAGCAGGTATTTGGACAGCACCGGGGAGCTGTTTTTT
CDR3: CASRYLDSTGELFF

size: .
V: TRBV6-2/TRBV6-3
D: .
J: TRBJ1-2
DNA: TGTGCCAGCAGTTACTGGGCAGGATCTAACTATGGCTACACCTTC
CDR3: CASSYWAGSNYGYTF

size: .
V: TRBV18
D: .
J: TRBJ2-5
DNA: TGTGCCAGCTCACCCTCTCGCGGAACGAGGGTTGAGACCCAGTACTTC
CDR3: CASSPSRGTRVETQYF

size: .
V: TRBV7-2
D: TRBD2
J: TRBJ2-3
DNA: TGTGCCAGCAGCTTCTCCGGGACTAGCGCCACAGATACGCAGTATTTT
CDR3: CASSFSGTSATDTQYF

size: .
V: TRBV9
D: .
J: TRBJ2-2
DNA: TGTGCCAGCAGCGAGGGGGTACTCACCGGGGAGCTGTTTTTT
CDR3: CASSEGVLTGELFF

size: .
V: TRBV2
D: TRBD1
J: TRBJ2-7
DNA: TGTGCCGTAGCAGGGGGCCCTTTCTCCTACGAGCAGTACTTC
CDR3: CAVAGGPFSYEQYF

size: .
V: TRBV9
D: TRBD1
J: TRBJ1-3
DNA: TGTGCCAGCAGCGCGAAGGACAGGCCAATTACCATATATTTT
CDR3: CASSAKDRPITIYF

size: .
V: TRBV9
D: TRBD1
J: TRBJ2-5
DNA: TGTGCCAGCAGCGTTGACAGGGGGTTGATCCAAGAGACCCAGTACTTC
CDR3: CASSVDRGLIQETQYF

size: .
V: TRBV5-5
D: TRBD1
J: TRBJ1-2
DNA: TGTGCCAGCAGTCCAGATCCGGGACAGCCCTATGGCTACACCTTC
CDR3: CASSPDPGQPYGYTF

size: .
V: TRBV7-2
D: TRBD1
J: TRBJ1-5
DNA: TGTGCCAGCAGCTTAGAGACAGGGGGTTTTCAGCCCCAGCATTTT
CDR3: CASSLETGGFQPQHF

size: once
V: TRBV19
D: .
J: TRBJ2-2
DNA: TGTGCCACCCATCAGGGGATGTGGACCGGGGAGCTGTTTTTT
CDR3: CATHQGMWTGELFF

size: once
V: TRBV12-2
D: .
J: TRBJ1-1
DNA: TGTGCAAGTCGTTCAAAATTTCGGGACAGGCCCTCGAACACTGAAGCTTTCTTT
CDR3: CASRSKFRDRPSNTEAFF

size: .
V: TRBV27
D: .
J: TRBJ1-1
DNA: TGTGCCAGCAGTTTTGTTCTGGGAGGCACTGAAGCTTTCTTT
CDR3: CASSFVLGGTEAFF

size: once
V: TRBV15
D: .
J: TRBJ2-1
DNA: TGTGCCACCAGCCGCAAGAGTGGGGGGTTGGGAGGCAATGAGCAGTTCTTC
CDR3: CATSRKSGGLGGNEQFF

size: .
V: TRBV10-3
D: .
J: TRBJ1-2
DNA: TGTGCCACCTTCGGACTGCCCTCCTATGGCTACACCTTC
CDR3: CATFGLPSYGYTF

size: once
V: TRBV6-1
D: TRBD1
J: TRBJ2-7
DNA: TGTGCCAGCAGTGACGAGGGACAGGGGGCCTACGAGCAGTACTTC
CDR3: CASSDEGQGAYEQYF

size: .
V: TRBV5-5
D: TRBD1
J: TRBJ2-7
DNA: TGTGCCAGCAGTCCGGGACAGAACTACGAGCAGTACTTC
CDR3: CASSPGQNYEQYF

size: .
V: TRBV5-1
D: .
J: TRBJ2-7
DNA: TGCGCCAGCAGCTTGGACACGATCTACGAGCAGTACTTC
CDR3: CASSLDTIYEQYF

size: few
V: TRBV18
D: TRBD1
J: TRBJ2-7
DNA: TGTGCCAGCTCACGGCGGACAGGGACGTCGGAGCAGTACTTC
CDR3: CASSRRTGTSEQYF

size: .
V: TRBV7-2
D: TRBD1
J: TRBJ1-1
DNA: TGTGCCAGCAGCTTACAGGGGGTAAGAAACACTGAAGCTTTCTTT
CDR3: CASSLQGVRNTEAFF

size: .
V: TRBV5-1
D: TRBD1
J: TRBJ2-7
DNA: TGCGCCAGCAGCTACGTACCGGGACAGGGGAACGAGCAGTACTTC
CDR3: CASSYVPGQGNEQYF

size: .
V: TRBV18
D: .
J: TRBJ1-4
DNA: TGTGCCAGCTCACCACAACAGGGAGTAATAACTAATGAAAAACTGTTTTTT
CDR3: CASSPQQGVITNEKLFF

size: .
V: TRBV9
D: .
J: TRBJ1-2
DNA: TGTGCCAGCAGCGTAGAGGGGGTGTTTGGCTATGGCTACACCTTC
CDR3: CASSVEGVFGYGYTF